This entry is about one T cell receptor (beta chain). The data were obtained in a study of blood T cell repertoires in COVID-19. Turning to the study itself: COVID-19 samples collected from the United States, Italy and Spain covered acute and convalescent phases. The cDNA or gDNA used as material had been derived from T cells, B-cell-depleted T cells, or PBMCs.

Germline loops: CDR1 MNHEY, CDR2 SVGEGT. V was shortened by 5 bases and J by 9 bases, with 22 bases between the two germline ends. The CDR3 spans 15 residues. As handled by the study authors: Amplified reference gene primers provided the basis for estimating nucleated cell counts. Repertoires were generated with immunoSEQ multiplex PCR, while TCRdb's copy carries only in-frame clones and drops some. Clone size and the V and J calls come from that table; the DNA yielded D and trimming. Among roughly 300,000 clones, 86% were seen once, and the ten largest hold 1.6%. This chain uses TRBV6-2 or TRBV6-3 with TRBJ1-2; a weak D match, TRBD1 (6 bases). This sequence was found in a woman in her forties or fifties with acute or convalescent COVID-19. The sequencing input was peripheral blood. CDR3 DNA: TGTGCCAGCAGTCCCCCGGGGGGCGGCGCTGGGTGCTACACCTTC. It translates to CASSPPGGGAGCYTF.